The clone carrying this TCR beta chain was seen at least ten times. With iRepertoire HTBI primers and Arm-PCR of CDR3 regions, TCR beta libraries were built. In the study's own analysis: Identification of gene segments yielded some 62 TRBV and more than eleven TRBJ across samples. TCRdb analysed the multiplex PCR reads with MiXCR anew, one entry per CDR3 protein. It is TCRdb's table, rather than the study itself, that gives the V and J calls and clone size. The sample yields almost 450,000 distinct CDR3 sequences, around 15% seen once. These data are taken from a study of regulatory T cells in long-lasting Graves disease. The time point: newly diagnosed GD, antithyroid drugs for less than 3 months. Isolated PBMC RNA provided the starting material for the TCR library. It was American Thyroid Association guidelines that determined Graves' disease diagnosis. The CDR3 runs to 15 residues. The junction had 5 bases not matched to a gene; V was cut back by 5 bases and J by 5 bases. Germline V gene data show CDR1 as SGHAT and CDR2 as FQNNGV.

These sequences were also reported in another study, on T cells in Graves' hyperthyroidism and ophthalmopathy.

The TCR comes from a woman aged 25 to 39 with Graves disease. The chain recombines TRBV11-2 with TRBJ2-5; 13 positions agree with TRBD2. Sequencing used peripheral blood mononuclear cells (PBMCs), obtained at new diagnosis, from a patient treated with antithyroid drugs. Here the CDR3 reads CASSLGLAGYETQYF. For the CDR3, the DNA is TGTGCCAGCAGCCTGGGACTAGCGGGATATGAGACCCAGTACTTC.